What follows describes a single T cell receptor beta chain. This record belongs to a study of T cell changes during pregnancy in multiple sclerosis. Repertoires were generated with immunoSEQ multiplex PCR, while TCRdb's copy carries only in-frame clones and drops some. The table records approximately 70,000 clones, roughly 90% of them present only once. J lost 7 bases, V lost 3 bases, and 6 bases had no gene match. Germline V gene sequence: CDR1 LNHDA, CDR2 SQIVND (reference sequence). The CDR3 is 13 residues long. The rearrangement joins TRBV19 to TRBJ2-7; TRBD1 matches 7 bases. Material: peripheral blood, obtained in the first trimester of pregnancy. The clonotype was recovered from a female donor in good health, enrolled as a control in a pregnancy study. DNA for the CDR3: TGTGCCAGTAGTATCCGGACAGGCGGAGAGCAGTACTTC. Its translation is CASSIRTGGEQYF.